This T cell receptor beta chain is drawn from a study of beta chain features in type 1 diabetes. Whole-study findings and limits: Sequencing from cDNA could over-represent high-TCR-expressing cells. Significant though moderate, a shortening of TCRB CDR3s appeared in all four CD4+ subsets of Type 1 diabetes patients.

The germline V and J ends were trimmed by 5 bases and 0 bases, with 11 bases remaining between them. Germline lookup yields CDR1 SGHVS and CDR2 FQNEAQ. The CDR3 sequence is 15 residues long. This clone was recorded a few times. Its matching antigen is unknown. TCRB transcripts that were expressed got sequenced, as all of the isolated RNA had been reverse transcribed. Assay: immunoSEQ multiplex PCR; the TCRdb copy retains only in-frame clones and omits some. In the table there are fewer than 350,000 clones, 15% of which are singletons. The rearrangement uses TRBV7-8 and TRBJ1-5; D is perhaps TRBD1 (5 bases). This TCR was recovered from a man aged 18 to 29 with type 1 diabetes. Material: naive CD4+ T cells from blood. CDR3 coding DNA: TGTGCCAGCAGCCCCGGAAGGGGTAGCAATCAGCCCCAGCATTTT. As protein: CASSPGRGSNQPQHF.